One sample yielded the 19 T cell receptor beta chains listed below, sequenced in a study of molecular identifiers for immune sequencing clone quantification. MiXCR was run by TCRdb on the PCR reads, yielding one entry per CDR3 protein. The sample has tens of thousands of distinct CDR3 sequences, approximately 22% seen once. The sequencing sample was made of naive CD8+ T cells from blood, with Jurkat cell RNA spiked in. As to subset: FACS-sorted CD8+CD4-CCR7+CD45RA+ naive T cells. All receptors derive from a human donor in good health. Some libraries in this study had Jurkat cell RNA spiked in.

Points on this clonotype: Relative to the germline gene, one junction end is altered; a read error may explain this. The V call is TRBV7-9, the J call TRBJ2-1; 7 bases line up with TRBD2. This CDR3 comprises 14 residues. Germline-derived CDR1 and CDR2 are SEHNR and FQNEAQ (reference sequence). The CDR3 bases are TGTGCCAGCAGCCGACCGCTAGCGGCACATGAGCAGTCCTTC. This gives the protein CASSRPLAAHEQSF.

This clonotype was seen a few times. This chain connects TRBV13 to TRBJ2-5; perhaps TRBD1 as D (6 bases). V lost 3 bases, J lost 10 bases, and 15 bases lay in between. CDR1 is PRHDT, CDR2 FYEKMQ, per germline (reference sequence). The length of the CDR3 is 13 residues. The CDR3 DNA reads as TGTGCCAGCAGCTTGGACAGCAGTCCACTCCAGTACTTC. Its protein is CASSLDSSPLQYF.

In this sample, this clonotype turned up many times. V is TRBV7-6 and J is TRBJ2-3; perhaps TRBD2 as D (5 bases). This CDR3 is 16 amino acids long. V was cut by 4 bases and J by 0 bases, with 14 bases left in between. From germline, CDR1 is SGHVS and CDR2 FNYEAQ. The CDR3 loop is CASSYRSGVSTDTQYF. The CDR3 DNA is TGTGCCAGCAGCTATAGATCCGGGGTTAGCACAGATACGCAGTATTTT.

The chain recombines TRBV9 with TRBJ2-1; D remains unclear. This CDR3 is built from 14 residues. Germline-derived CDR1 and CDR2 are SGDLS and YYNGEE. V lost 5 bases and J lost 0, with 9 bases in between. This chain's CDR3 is CASSKRNSYNEQFF. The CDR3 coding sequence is TGTGCCAGCAGTAAGCGCAACTCCTACAATGAGCAGTTCTTC. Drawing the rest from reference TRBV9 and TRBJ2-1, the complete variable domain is DSGVTQTPKHLITATGQRVTLRCSPRSGDLSVYWYQQSLDQGLQFLIQYYNGEERAKGNILERFSAQQFPDLHSELNLSSLELGDSALYFCASSKRNSYNEQFFGPGTRLTVL.

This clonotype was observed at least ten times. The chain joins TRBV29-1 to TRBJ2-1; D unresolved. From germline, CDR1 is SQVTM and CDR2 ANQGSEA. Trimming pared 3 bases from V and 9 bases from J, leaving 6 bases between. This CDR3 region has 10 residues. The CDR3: CSVDGPEQFF. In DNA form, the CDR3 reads TGCAGCGTTGATGGCCCTGAGCAGTTCTTC.

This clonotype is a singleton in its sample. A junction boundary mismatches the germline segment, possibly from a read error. In nucleotides, the CDR3 is TGTGCCAGCAGCTTATCGCGCGGGGAGGGGGTTTCCTACAATGAGCGGTTCTTC. Encoded protein: CASSLSRGEGVSYNERFF. The chain joins TRBV7-9 to TRBJ2-1, with D possibly being TRBD2 (7 bases). Germline V gene data show CDR1 as SEHNR and CDR2 as FQNEAQ (reference sequence). This CDR3 has 18 residues. The full variable domain, rest sourced from reference TRBV7-9 and TRBJ2-1, is DTGVSQNPRHKITKRGQNVTFRCDPISEHNRLYWYRQTLGQGPEFLTYFQNEAQLEKSRLLSDRFSAERPKGSFSTLEIQRTEQGDSAMYLCASSLSRGEGVSYNERFFGPGTRLTVL.

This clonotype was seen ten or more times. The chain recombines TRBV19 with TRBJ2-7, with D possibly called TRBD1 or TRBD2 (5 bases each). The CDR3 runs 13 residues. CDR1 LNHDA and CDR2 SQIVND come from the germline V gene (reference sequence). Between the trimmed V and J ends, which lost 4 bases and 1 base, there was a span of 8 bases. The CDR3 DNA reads TGTGCCAGTAGTACGGGACCTTCCTACGAGCAGTACTTC. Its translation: CASSTGPSYEQYF. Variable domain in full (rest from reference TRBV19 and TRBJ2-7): DGGITQSPKYLFRKEGQNVTLSCEQNLNHDAMYWYRQDPGQGLRLIYYSQIVNDFQKGDIAEGYSVSREKKESFPLTVTSAQKNPTAFYLCASSTGPSYEQYFGPGTRLTVT.

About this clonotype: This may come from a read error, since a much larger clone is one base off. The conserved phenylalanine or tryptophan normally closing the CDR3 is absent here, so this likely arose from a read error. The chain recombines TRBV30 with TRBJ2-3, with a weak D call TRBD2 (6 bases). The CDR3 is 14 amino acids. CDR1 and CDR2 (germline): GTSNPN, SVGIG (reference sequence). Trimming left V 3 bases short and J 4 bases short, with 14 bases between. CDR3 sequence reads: CAWSSGGGADTQYS. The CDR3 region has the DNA TGTGCCTGGAGCTCCGGAGGAGGGGCAGATACGCAGTATTCT.

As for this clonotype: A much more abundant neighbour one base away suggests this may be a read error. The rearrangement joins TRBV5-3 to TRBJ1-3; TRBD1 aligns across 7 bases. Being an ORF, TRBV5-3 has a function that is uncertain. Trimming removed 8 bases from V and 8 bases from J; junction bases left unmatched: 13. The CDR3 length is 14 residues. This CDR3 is CASSDRDSRDTIYF. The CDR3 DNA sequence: TGTGCCAGCAGCGATAGGGACAGCAGAGACACCATATATTTT.

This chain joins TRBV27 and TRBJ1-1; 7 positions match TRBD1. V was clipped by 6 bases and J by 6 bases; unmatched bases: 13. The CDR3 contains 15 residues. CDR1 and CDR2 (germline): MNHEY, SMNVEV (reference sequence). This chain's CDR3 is CASRTQGGGGAEAFF. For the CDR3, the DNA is TGTGCCAGCAGGACTCAGGGGGGGGGGGGGGCTGAAGCTTTCTTT.

The DNA for the CDR3 is TGCAGTGCTAGAGATTCCACAGGGAGAGGGGAGAACACTGAAGCTTTCTTT. It is translated as CSARDSTGRGENTEAFF. The gene calls are TRBV20-1 and TRBJ1-1, with TRBD1 as a possible D gene (6 bases). With 0 bases removed from V and 1 base from J, the gap between germline ends came to 18 bases. This CDR3 contains 17 residues. Per the germline V gene, CDR1 is DFQATT and CDR2 is SNEGSKA (reference sequence).

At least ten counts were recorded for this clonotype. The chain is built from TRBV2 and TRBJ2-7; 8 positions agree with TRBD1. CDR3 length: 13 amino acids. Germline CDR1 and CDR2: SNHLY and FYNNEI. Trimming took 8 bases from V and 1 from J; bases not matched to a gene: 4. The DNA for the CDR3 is TGTGCCAGCCTCGGGACAGGTTCCTACGAGCAGTACTTC. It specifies CASLGTGSYEQYF.

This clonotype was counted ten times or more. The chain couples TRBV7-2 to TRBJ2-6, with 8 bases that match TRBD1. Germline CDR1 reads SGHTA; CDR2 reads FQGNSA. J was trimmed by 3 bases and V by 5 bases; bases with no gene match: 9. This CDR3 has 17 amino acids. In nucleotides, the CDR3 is TGTGCCAGCAGCAGGACAGGGATAGCCTTTGGGGCCAACGTCCTGACTTTC. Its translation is CASSRTGIAFGANVLTF.

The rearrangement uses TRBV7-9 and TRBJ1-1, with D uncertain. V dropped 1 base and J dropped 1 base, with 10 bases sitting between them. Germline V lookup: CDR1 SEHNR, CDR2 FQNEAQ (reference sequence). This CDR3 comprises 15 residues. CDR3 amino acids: CASSLGVAENTEAFF. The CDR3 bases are TGTGCCAGCAGCTTAGGGGTCGCAGAGAACACTGAAGCTTTCTTT.

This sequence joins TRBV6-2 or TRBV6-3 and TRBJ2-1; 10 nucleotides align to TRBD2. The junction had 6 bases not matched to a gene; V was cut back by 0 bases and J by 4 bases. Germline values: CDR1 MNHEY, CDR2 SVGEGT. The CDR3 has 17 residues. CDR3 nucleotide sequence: TGTGCCAGCAGTTACTCGTCAACTAGCGGGAAATACAATGAGCAGTTCTTC. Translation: CASSYSSTSGKYNEQFF.

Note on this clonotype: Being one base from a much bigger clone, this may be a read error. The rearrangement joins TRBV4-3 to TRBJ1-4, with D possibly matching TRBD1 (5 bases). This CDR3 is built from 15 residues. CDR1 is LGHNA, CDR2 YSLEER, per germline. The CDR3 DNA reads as TGCACCAGCAGCCAAGCGACAGCAACTAATGAAAAACTGTTTTTT. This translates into CTSSQATATNEKLFF.

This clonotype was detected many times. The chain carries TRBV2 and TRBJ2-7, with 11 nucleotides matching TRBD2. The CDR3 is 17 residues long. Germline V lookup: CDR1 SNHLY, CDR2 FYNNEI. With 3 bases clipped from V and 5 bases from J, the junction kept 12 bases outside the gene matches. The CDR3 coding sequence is TGTGCCAGCAGTGACCCGGCTAGCGGGAGGTTCATAAACGAGCAGTACTTC. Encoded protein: CASSDPASGRFINEQYF.

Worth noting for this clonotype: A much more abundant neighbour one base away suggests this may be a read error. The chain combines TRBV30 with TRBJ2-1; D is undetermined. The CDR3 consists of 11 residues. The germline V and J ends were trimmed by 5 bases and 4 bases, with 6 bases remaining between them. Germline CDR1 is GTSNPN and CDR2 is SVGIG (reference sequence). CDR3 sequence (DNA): TGTGCCTGGGGACGGTACAATGAGCAGTTCTTC. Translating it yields CAWGRYNEQFF.

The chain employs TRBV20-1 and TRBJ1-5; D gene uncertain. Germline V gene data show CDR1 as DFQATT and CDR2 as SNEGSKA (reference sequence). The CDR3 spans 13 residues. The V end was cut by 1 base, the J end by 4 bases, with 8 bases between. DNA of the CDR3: TGCAGTGCTAGAGTATTGGAAAATCAGCCCCAGCATTTT. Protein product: CSARVLENQPQHF.